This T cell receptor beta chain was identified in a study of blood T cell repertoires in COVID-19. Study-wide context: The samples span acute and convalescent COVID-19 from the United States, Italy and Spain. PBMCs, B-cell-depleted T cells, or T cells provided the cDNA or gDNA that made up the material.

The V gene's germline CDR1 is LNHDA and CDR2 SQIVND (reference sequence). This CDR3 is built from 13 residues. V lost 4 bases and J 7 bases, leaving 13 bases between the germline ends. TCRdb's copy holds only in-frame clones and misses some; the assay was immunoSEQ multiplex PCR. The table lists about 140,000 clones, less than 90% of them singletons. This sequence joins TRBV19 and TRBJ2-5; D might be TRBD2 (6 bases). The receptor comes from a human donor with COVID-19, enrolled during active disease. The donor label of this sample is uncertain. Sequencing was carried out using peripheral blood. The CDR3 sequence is CASSTATRGTQYF. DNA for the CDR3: TGTGCCAGTAGTACGGCGACTAGGGGGACCCAGTACTTC.